This TCR beta chain was found in a study of blood T cells in healthy people across ages. Study conclusions and caveats: A roughly linear fall in TCR beta diversity per million T cells was seen with increasing age.

This clonotype was found a few times. The antigen is not known. For the second PCR, which ran for 7 to 11 cycles, a sample-barcoded 5' primer and a J-beta primer mix were used. TCRdb used MiXCR to reprocess the 5' RACE reads, holding one entry per CDR3 protein. The data show about 800,000 distinct CDR3 sequences, 55% to 70% seen once. The germline V gene has CDR1 SGHTS and CDR2 YDEGEE. The germline V and J ends were trimmed by 1 base and 3 bases, with 11 bases remaining between them. This CDR3 has 15 residues. The source material was blood. The V gene is TRBV5-8, the J gene TRBJ2-1; D might be TRBD2 (6 bases). This sequence originates from a man younger than 45 in good health. The chain's CDR3 is CASSLTGVHYNEQFF. The CDR3 DNA is TGTGCCAGCAGCTTGACGGGGGTTCACTACAATGAGCAGTTCTTC.